This T cell receptor beta chain was recorded in a study of neurological immune-mediated disorders. Broader study findings: The expanded clones of different subjects shared no CDR3 amino acid sequences (suggesting private repertoires in all groups).

Germline CDR1 and CDR2: SQVTM and ANQGSEA. This CDR3 is built from 13 residues. V lost 6 bases and J lost 4; bases outside the gene matches: 5. PBMCs stored at -80 C, 2 million in total, were the source of the unsorted libraries. There are many counts of this clonotype. Its specificity is unknown. TCRdb re-derived calls from the 5' RACE reads in MiXCR, one entry per CDR3 protein. The sample contains 25,000 to 35,000 distinct CDR3 sequences, approximately 1.5% of which appear only once. The sequence derives from a woman in her 30s with multiple sclerosis. The chain links TRBV29-1 to TRBJ2-5, with 10 bases fitting TRBD2. Material: PBMCs. The CDR3 nucleotides are TGCAGCGTGAGCGGGGGGGCGGGAGAGACCCAGTACTTC. Translating gives CSVSGGAGETQYF.